This is a list of T cell receptor beta chains from one sample in a study of T cells after yellow fever vaccination. One entry per CDR3 protein, called by TCRdb with MiXCR from the 5' RACE reads. Here the sample spans 280,000 or so distinct CDR3 sequences, roughly 8.7% being singletons. The specimen comprised CD4+ T cells sorted from PBMCs, sampled 5 days after the yellow fever booster vaccination. The origin of the receptors is a man aged 18 to 29 who received the YFV17D yellow fever vaccine. Each CDR3 is given with its conserved first and last residue. The D gene is left open where the match is weak. Some rows mark clone size as missing; the rest say once, few, many or name a class of expanded clone.

j_call d_call v_call clone_size cdr3_aa cdr3_nt
TRBJ1-5 NA TRBV5-1 NA CASSLAGIGNQPQHF TGCGCCAGCAGCTTGGCAGGGATTGGCAATCAGCCCCAGCATTTT
TRBJ1-3 TRBD1 TRBV18 NA CASSLSRTGLSGNTIYF TGTGCCAGCTCACTGAGCCGGACAGGCCTCTCTGGAAACACCATATATTTT
TRBJ2-5 TRBD1 TRBV7-6 NA CASSLVARGQETQYF TGTGCCAGCAGCTTAGTTGCCAGGGGGCAAGAGACCCAGTACTTC
TRBJ2-1 NA TRBV30 few CAWSVQGAGEQFF TGTGCCTGGAGTGTACAAGGGGCAGGTGAGCAGTTCTTC
TRBJ2-1 NA TRBV5-1 many CASSSDRNEQFF TGCGCCAGCAGCTCGGACCGCAATGAGCAGTTCTTC
TRBJ2-2 NA TRBV6-5 few CASRRTGARTGELFF TGTGCCAGCAGACGCACCGGGGCTCGCACCGGGGAGCTGTTTTTT
TRBJ2-7 NA TRBV3-1 many CASSQNPRPPYEQYF TGTGCCAGCAGCCAAAATCCCAGGCCTCCCTACGAGCAGTACTTC
TRBJ2-1 TRBD1 TRBV12-3/TRBV12-4 few CASRGTGDEIYNEQFF TGTGCCAGCAGGGGGACAGGGGATGAAATCTACAATGAGCAGTTCTTC
TRBJ2-2 NA TRBV5-1 NA CASSGNKNTGELFF TGCGCCAGCAGCGGGAACAAGAACACCGGGGAGCTGTTTTTT
TRBJ1-1 NA TRBV5-5 few CASSPGHTEAFF TGTGCCAGCAGCCCGGGTCACACTGAAGCTTTCTTT
TRBJ1-6 NA TRBV12-3/TRBV12-4 NA CASSEPDRSNSPLHF TGTGCCAGCAGTGAGCCAGACAGAAGTAATTCACCCCTCCACTTT
TRBJ1-2 NA TRBV7-2 few CASSSTTGFLYGYTF TGTGCCAGCAGCTCTACCACGGGATTTCTCTATGGCTACACCTTC
TRBJ1-1 TRBD1 TRBV6-1 few CASSEARGPNTEAFF TGTGCCAGCAGTGAGGCCAGGGGGCCGAACACTGAAGCTTTCTTT
TRBJ2-3 NA TRBV7-4 few CASSLEWGLLTDTQYF TGTGCCAGCAGCTTAGAGTGGGGCCTACTCACAGATACGCAGTATTTT
TRBJ2-1 NA TRBV12-3/TRBV12-4 many CASSLLSSYNEQFF TGTGCCAGCAGTTTACTCAGCTCCTACAATGAGCAGTTCTTC
TRBJ2-5 TRBD1 TRBV20-1 many CSAPPGGETQYF TGCAGTGCTCCCCCAGGGGGAGAGACCCAGTACTTC
TRBJ2-5 TRBD2 TRBV7-9 NA CASSSGLAGRETQYF TGTGCCAGCAGCTCGGGACTAGCGGGGCGTGAGACCCAGTACTTC
TRBJ2-1 TRBD2 TRBV7-9 few CASSLARVSSGNNEQFF TGTGCCAGCAGCCTAGCCCGAGTATCTAGCGGTAACAATGAGCAGTTCTTC
TRBJ2-2 NA TRBV6-5 once CASIRTGNTGELFF TGTGCCAGCATTCGGACGGGGAACACCGGGGAGCTGTTTTTT
TRBJ1-5 NA TRBV10-3 many CAISEVRGGPNQPQHF TGTGCCATCAGTGAAGTTCGGGGGGGTCCCAATCAGCCCCAGCATTTT
TRBJ2-3 NA TRBV5-1 few CASNPGLLADTQYF TGCGCCAGCAATCCCGGCCTGCTCGCAGATACGCAGTATTTT
TRBJ2-5 TRBD1 TRBV7-6 many CASSLGTGGKETQYF TGTGCCAGCAGCTTAGGGACAGGGGGCAAAGAGACCCAGTACTTC
TRBJ1-1 NA TRBV20-1 NA CSARATAAVTEAFF TGCAGTGCTAGAGCGACAGCAGCGGTCACTGAAGCTTTCTTT
TRBJ2-5 NA TRBV5-1 many CASSFGGRETQYF TGCGCCAGCAGCTTCGGGGGCCGGGAGACCCAGTACTTC
TRBJ1-1 TRBD1 TRBV29-1 few CSVLPAAGGTEAFF TGCAGCGTCCTGCCGGCCGCAGGGGGAACTGAAGCTTTCTTT
TRBJ2-3 NA TRBV5-1 few CASNRVSSADTQYF TGCGCCAGCAACAGGGTGTCCTCGGCAGATACGCAGTATTTT
TRBJ1-2 NA TRBV12-3/TRBV12-4 many CASSPYDGNYGYTF TGTGCCAGCAGTCCCTACGACGGCAACTATGGCTACACCTTC
TRBJ1-1 NA TRBV6-2/TRBV6-3 many CASSYSTRTEAFF TGTGCCAGCAGTTACTCGACCAGGACTGAAGCTTTCTTT
TRBJ1-5 NA TRBV20-1 NA CSARAAGRLDQPQHF TGCAGTGCTAGGGCAGCAGGTCGACTTGATCAGCCCCAGCATTTT
TRBJ2-3 NA TRBV20-1 NA CSGQRDTSTDTQYF TGCAGTGGGCAGCGGGACACCTCCACAGATACGCAGTATTTT
TRBJ1-2 NA TRBV6-6 many CASRSTDRYGYTF TGTGCCAGCAGATCGACAGACCGCTATGGCTACACCTTC
TRBJ2-1 NA TRBV4-2 few CASSQDSGVTYNEQFF TGTGCCAGCAGCCAAGACTCGGGTGTCACCTACAATGAGCAGTTCTTC
TRBJ2-5 NA TRBV5-1 NA CASSLVSNQETQYF TGCGCCAGCAGCTTGGTCTCAAATCAAGAGACCCAGTACTTC
TRBJ1-6 NA TRBV18 NA CASSPTREGSYNSPLHF TGTGCCAGCTCACCTACCCGGGAGGGTTCCTATAATTCACCCCTCCACTTT
TRBJ1-5 NA TRBV19 NA CASSIGEGLQPQHF TGTGCCAGTAGTATAGGTGAAGGGTTGCAGCCCCAGCATTTT
TRBJ2-5 NA TRBV7-8 NA CASSLVAGEGETQYF TGTGCCAGCAGCTTAGTGGCAGGGGAAGGGGAGACCCAGTACTTC
TRBJ1-2 NA TRBV6-2/TRBV6-3 few CASRPSLGGSYGYTF TGTGCCAGCAGACCCTCGTTAGGAGGCAGCTATGGCTACACCTTC
TRBJ2-7 NA TRBV20-1 NA CSASDTREQYF TGCAGTGCTTCCGACACCCGAGAGCAGTACTTC
TRBJ2-3 NA TRBV5-5 few CASSLAATDTQYF TGTGCCAGCAGCTTGGCGGCCACAGATACGCAGTATTTT
TRBJ2-5 NA TRBV5-1 few CASSFAEGPSETQYF TGCGCCAGCAGCTTTGCTGAGGGTCCGTCGGAGACCCAGTACTTC
TRBJ1-5 NA TRBV15 few CATSTLDGINQPQHF TGTGCCACCAGCACCTTAGATGGGATAAATCAGCCCCAGCATTTT
TRBJ1-4 TRBD1 TRBV5-4 many CASSLGGTGREKLFF TGTGCCAGCAGCCTGGGGGGGACAGGGCGCGAAAAACTGTTTTTT
TRBJ1-4 TRBD1 TRBV7-9 many CASSVGQGGEKLFF TGTGCCAGCAGCGTCGGACAGGGGGGCGAAAAACTGTTTTTT
TRBJ2-1 NA TRBV7-2 NA CASSSGTRVGYNEQFF TGTGCCAGCAGCTCCGGGACCAGGGTGGGTTACAATGAGCAGTTCTTC
TRBJ2-1 TRBD2 TRBV7-7 NA CASSPVRGGYNEQFF TGTGCCAGCAGCCCCGTCCGGGGGGGCTACAATGAGCAGTTCTTC
TRBJ1-1 NA TRBV7-8 few CASSLGLGEAFF TGTGCCAGCAGCTTAGGGTTGGGTGAAGCTTTCTTT
TRBJ1-2 TRBD1 TRBV7-6 many CASSPAGGGYGYTF TGTGCCAGCAGCCCAGCAGGGGGCGGCTATGGCTACACCTTC
TRBJ2-7 NA TRBV7-9 few CASRPPGPSSYEQYF TGTGCCAGCAGACCTCCGGGACCGAGCTCCTACGAGCAGTACTTC
TRBJ1-5 NA TRBV28 NA CASSLSTGSQPQHF TGTGCCAGCAGTTTGAGTACAGGTTCGCAGCCCCAGCATTTT
TRBJ2-1 TRBD2 TRBV10-3 few CATKPGLAGGQGPDEQFF TGTGCCACCAAACCGGGACTAGCGGGGGGGCAGGGGCCAGATGAGCAGTTCTTC